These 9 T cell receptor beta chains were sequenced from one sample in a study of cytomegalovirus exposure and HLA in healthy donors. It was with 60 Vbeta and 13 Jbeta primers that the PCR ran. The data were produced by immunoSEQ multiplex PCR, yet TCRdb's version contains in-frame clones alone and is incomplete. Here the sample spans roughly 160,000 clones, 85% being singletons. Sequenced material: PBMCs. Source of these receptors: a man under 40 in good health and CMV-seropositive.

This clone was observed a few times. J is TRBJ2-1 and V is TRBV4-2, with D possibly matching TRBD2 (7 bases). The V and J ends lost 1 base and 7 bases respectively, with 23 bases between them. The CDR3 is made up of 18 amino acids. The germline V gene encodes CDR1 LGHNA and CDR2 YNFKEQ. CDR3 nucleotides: TGTGCCAGCAGCCAAGGTCCTAGGGGGGGGGCAGCCCAGAATGAGCAGTTCTTC. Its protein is CASSQGPRGGAAQNEQFF.

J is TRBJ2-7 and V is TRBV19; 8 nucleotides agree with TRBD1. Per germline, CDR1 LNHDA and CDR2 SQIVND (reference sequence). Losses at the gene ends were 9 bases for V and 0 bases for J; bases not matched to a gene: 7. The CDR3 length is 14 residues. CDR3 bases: TGTGCCAGCACGACAGGGGCCGGCTCCTACGAGCAGTACTTC. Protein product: CASTTGAGSYEQYF.

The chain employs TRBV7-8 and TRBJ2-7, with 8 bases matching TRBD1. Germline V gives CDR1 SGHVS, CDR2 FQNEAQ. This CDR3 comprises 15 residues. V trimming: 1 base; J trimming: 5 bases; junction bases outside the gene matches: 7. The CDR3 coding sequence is TGTGCCAGCAGCTTAGGGGTTGGACAGGGCCACGAGCAGTACTTC. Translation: CASSLGVGQGHEQYF. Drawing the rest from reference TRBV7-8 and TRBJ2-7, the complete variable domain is GAGVSQSPRYKVAKRGQDVALRCDPISGHVSLFWYQQALGQGPEFLTYFQNEAQLDKSGLPSDRFFAERPEGSVSTLKIQRTQQEDSAVYLCASSLGVGQGHEQYFGPGTRLTVT.

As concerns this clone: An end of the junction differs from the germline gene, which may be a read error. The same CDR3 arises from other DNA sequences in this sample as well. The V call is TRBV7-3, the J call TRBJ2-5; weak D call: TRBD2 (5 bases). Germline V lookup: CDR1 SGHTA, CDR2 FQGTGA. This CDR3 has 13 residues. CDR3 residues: CASSSGSGETQYF. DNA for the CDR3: TGTGCCAGCAGTAGTGGGAGTGGCGAGACTCAGTACTTC.

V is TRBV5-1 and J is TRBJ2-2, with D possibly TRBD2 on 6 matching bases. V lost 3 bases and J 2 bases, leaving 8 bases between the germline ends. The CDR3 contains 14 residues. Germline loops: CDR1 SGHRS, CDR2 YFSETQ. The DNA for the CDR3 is TGCGCCAGCAGCTGGGGGGACAACACCGGGGAGCTGTTTTTT. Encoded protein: CASSWGDNTGELFF.

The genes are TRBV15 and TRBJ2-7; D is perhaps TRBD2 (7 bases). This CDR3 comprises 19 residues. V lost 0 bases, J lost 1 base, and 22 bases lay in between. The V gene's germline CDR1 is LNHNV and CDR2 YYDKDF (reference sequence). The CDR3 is CATSRDRRGGMRRSYEQYF. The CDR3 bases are TGTGCCACCAGCAGAGATCGAAGGGGGGGCATGAGAAGATCCTACGAGCAGTACTTC.

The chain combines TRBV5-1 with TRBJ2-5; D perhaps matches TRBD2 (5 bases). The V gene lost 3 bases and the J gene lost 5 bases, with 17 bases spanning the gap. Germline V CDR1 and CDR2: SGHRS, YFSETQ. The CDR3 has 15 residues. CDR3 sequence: CASSSLAVRGETQYF. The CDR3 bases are TGCGCCAGCAGCTCGCTAGCAGTTCGGGGTGAGACCCAGTACTTC.

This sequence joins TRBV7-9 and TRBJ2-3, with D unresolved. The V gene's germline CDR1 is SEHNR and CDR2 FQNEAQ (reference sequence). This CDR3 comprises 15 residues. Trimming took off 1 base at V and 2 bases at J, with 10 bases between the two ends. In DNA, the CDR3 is TGTGCCAGCAGCTTAGGGAGCGACCCCACAGATACGCAGTATTTT. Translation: CASSLGSDPTDTQYF.

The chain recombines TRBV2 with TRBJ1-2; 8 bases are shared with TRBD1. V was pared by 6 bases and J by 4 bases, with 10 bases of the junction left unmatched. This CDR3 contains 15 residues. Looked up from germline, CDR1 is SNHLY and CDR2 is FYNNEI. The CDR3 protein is CASSPSQGAAYGYTF. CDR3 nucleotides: TGTGCCAGCAGCCCTTCGCAGGGGGCAGCCTATGGCTACACCTTC.